Listed below are T cell receptor beta chains from one sample, sequenced in a study of control samples from healthy donors and cancer patients. TCRdb keeps only in-frame clones here, not all; method: immunoSEQ multiplex PCR. The sample includes approximately 150,000 clones, approximately 94% of them seen just once. The sample was PBMCs. The receptors originated from a man aged 60-69 years with colorectal cancer. Each CDR3 is given without its conserved first and last residue. The order of the fields is CDR3 length, clone size, V gene, D gene, J gene, CDR3 protein. D genes are given only for firm matches. Clone size is not always given. Where it is, it says once, few, many or a class for expanded clones.

>14|.|TRBV6-1|.|TRBJ1-1
ASNDWAGEGVTEAF
>10|.|TRBV27|.|TRBJ1-6
ASSLGGSPLH
>12|.|TRBV9|TRBD1|TRBJ1-3
ASTPTGLGNTIY
>12|.|TRBV15|.|TRBJ2-5
ATSRDTVRETQY
>12|.|TRBV10-3|.|TRBJ1-5
AISRTDSNQPQH
>14|.|TRBV6-4|TRBD1|TRBJ1-2
ASSDDGTGHNYGYT
>11|.|TRBV5-6|.|TRBJ2-7
ASSPEPSYEQY
>11|.|TRBV11-3|.|TRBJ1-1
ASSLEENTEAF
>13|.|TRBV7-9|TRBD1|TRBJ2-5
ASSSLAGGRETQY
>13|.|TRBV30|.|TRBJ1-4
AWRPWGAAVEKLF
>11|.|TRBV7-2|.|TRBJ1-1
ASSLNGDTEAF
>11|few|TRBV4-1|.|TRBJ2-7
ASSQDRDYEQY
>11|once|TRBV29-1|TRBD1|TRBJ2-5
SVARTGQETQY
>11|.|TRBV7-9|.|TRBJ2-7
ASSLRDVDEQY
>11|.|TRBV30|.|TRBJ2-5
AWSRSNEETQY
>13|once|TRBV19|.|TRBJ1-2
ASSTDHSTNYGYT
>12|.|TRBV27|TRBD1|TRBJ1-2
ASSQDRGLWGYT
>11|.|TRBV9|.|TRBJ1-1
ASNREGGTEAF
>12|.|TRBV10-3|.|TRBJ1-1
AISEDTRGTEAF
>11|.|TRBV12-3/TRBV12-4|.|TRBJ1-1
ASRPDSNTEAF
>13|.|TRBV6-1|.|TRBJ2-7
ASSEDPGHGSVQY
>14|.|TRBV18|.|TRBJ1-1
ASSPGQGLLNTEAF
>11|.|TRBV19|.|TRBJ1-1
AAGQATNTEAF
>11|.|TRBV7-9|.|TRBJ1-2
ASSGDESGGYT
>14|.|TRBV6-6|.|TRBJ2-2
ASRNPGLKNTGELF
>13|once|TRBV6-5|TRBD1|TRBJ1-5
ASSLQGSGNQPQH
>13|.|TRBV28|TRBD1|TRBJ2-1
ASSSGQGRYNEQF
>11|.|TRBV6-5|TRBD2|TRBJ2-2
ASRPTSDGELF
>11|.|TRBV9|.|TRBJ2-3
ASSVRFADTQY
>12|once|TRBV5-1|.|TRBJ1-3
ASSPGTTGNTIY
>13|.|TRBV5-6|.|TRBJ2-7
ASSPRLGTYLEQY
>13|.|TRBV3-1/TRBV3-2|.|TRBJ2-5
ASRQLPGGEETQY
>12|once|TRBV2|TRBD2|TRBJ2-1
AGEERGGLDEQF
>14|.|TRBV25-1|TRBD1|TRBJ2-3
ASSDFGQGSTDTQY
>12|.|TRBV6-5|TRBD1|TRBJ2-5
ASSPLQGRETQY
>13|.|TRBV28|.|TRBJ2-6
ASSLQGSGANVLT
>13|.|TRBV19|.|TRBJ1-6
ASSIGRGGDSPLH
>12|.|TRBV6-6|.|TRBJ1-2
ASSLPIGAGGYT
>14|.|TRBV6-5|.|TRBJ2-7
ASSYDGAAGSYEQY
>11|.|TRBV6-5|.|TRBJ2-7
ASTAGDLYEQY
>11|few|TRBV7-9|.|TRBJ1-2
ASSLEPAYGYT
>14|.|TRBV27|.|TRBJ2-7
ASSPNLLGISYEQY
>15|.|TRBV28|TRBD1|TRBJ1-1
ASRPPGQGAGYTEAF
>14|.|TRBV2|TRBD2|TRBJ2-1
ASYNERGSSYNEQF
>13|.|TRBV5-6|.|TRBJ1-2
ASSQVQGSNYGYT
>15|.|TRBV21-1|.|TRBJ2-3
ASSKVPGGRTTSKKY
>13|.|TRBV11-2|.|TRBJ1-2
ASSLGRGANYGYT
>15|.|TRBV7-9|.|TRBJ2-7
ASSPKTSQGGSYEQY
>11|.|TRBV9|.|TRBJ1-1
ASSPQGNTEAF
>12|.|TRBV19|TRBD1|TRBJ2-5
ASTPRTGWETQY
>13|.|TRBV28|.|TRBJ2-7
ASSLPGTNSYEQY
>13|.|TRBV5-6|.|TRBJ1-4
ASSGPGPTNEKLF
>15|.|TRBV6-1|.|TRBJ2-5
ASSDPRRRTVQETQY
>11|.|TRBV5-1|.|TRBJ1-6
ASTLDGNSPLH